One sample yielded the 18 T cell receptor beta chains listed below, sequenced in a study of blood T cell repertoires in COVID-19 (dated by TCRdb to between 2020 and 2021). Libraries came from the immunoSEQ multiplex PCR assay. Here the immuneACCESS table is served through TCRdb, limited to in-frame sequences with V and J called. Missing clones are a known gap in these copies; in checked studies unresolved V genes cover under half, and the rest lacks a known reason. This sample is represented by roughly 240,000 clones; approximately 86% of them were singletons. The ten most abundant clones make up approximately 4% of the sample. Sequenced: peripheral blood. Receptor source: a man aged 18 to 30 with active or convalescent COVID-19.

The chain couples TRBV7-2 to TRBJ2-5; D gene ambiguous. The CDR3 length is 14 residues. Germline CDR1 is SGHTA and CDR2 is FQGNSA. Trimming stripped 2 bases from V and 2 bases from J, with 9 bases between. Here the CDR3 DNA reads TGTGCCAGCAGCTTACCGAGGCGACAAGAGACCCAGTACTTC. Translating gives CASSLPRRQETQYF.

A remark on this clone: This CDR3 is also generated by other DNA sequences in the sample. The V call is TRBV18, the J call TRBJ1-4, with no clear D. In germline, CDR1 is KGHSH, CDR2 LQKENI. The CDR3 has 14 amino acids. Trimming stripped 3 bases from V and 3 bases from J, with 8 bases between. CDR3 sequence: CASSPGLSNEKLFF. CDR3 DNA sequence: TGTGCCAGCTCACCGGGCCTGTCTAATGAAAAACTGTTTTTT.

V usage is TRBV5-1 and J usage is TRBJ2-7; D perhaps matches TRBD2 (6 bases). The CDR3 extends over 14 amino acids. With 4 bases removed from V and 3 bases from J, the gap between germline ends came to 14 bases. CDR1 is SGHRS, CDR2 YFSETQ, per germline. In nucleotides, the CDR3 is TGCGCCAGCAGCACCGGGACTGCTTACTACGAGCAGTACTTC. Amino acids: CASSTGTAYYEQYF.

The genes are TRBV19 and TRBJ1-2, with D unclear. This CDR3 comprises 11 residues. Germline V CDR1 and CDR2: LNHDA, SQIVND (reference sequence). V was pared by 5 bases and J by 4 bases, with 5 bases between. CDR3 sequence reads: CASSPGYGYTF. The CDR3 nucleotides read TGTGCCAGTAGTCCGGGCTATGGCTACACCTTC.

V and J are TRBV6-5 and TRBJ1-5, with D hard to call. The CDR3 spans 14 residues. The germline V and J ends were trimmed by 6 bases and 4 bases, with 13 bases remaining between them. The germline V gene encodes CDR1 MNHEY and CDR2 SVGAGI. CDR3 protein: CASRADFLNQPQHF. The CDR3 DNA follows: TGTGCCAGCAGGGCAGACTTTCTAAATCAGCCCCAGCATTTT.

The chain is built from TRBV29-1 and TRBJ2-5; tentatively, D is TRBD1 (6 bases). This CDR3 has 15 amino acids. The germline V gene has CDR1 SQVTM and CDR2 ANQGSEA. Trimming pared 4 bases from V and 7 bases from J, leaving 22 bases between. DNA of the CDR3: TGCAGCGTTGTAAGGTCCGGGACAAATGTTGGGACCCAGTACTTC. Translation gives CSVVRSGTNVGTQYF.

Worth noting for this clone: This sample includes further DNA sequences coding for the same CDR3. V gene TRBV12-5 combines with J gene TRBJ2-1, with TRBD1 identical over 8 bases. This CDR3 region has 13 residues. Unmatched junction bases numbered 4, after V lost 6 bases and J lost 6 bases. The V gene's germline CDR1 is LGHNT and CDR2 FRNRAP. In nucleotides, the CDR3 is TGTGCTAGTGGACCAGACAGGGGCAATGAGCAGTTCTTC. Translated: CASGPDRGNEQFF.

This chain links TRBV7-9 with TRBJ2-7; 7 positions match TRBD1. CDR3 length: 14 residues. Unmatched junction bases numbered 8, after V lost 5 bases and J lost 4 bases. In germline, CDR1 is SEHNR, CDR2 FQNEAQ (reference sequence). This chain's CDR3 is CASSPTGFGYEQYF. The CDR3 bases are TGTGCCAGCAGCCCGACAGGGTTTGGTTACGAGCAGTACTTC.

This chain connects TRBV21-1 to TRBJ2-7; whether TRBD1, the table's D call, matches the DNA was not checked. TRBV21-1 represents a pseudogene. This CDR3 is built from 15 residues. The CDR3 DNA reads TGTGCCAGCAGCCCCTGGGGGGACAGGGCCAACGAGCAGTACTTC. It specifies CASSPWGDRANEQYF.

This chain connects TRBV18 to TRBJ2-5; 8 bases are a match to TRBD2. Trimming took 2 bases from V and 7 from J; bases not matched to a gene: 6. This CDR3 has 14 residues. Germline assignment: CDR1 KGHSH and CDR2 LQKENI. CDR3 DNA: TGTGCCAGCTCACCAAAAGGGACTAGGCGGACCCAGTACTTC. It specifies CASSPKGTRRTQYF.

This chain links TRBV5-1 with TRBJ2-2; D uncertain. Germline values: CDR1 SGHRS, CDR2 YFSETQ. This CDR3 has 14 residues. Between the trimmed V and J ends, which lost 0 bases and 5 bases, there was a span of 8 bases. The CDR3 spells CASSLVGLTGELFF. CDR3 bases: TGCGCCAGCAGCTTGGTGGGCTTAACCGGGGAGCTGTTTTTT.

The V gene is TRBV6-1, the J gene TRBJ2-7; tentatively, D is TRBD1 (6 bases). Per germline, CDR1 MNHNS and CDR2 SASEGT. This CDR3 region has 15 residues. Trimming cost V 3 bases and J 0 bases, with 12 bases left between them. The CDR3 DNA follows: TGTGCCAGCAGTGATTCAGGGGCATCCTCCTACGAGCAGTACTTC. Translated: CASSDSGASSYEQYF.

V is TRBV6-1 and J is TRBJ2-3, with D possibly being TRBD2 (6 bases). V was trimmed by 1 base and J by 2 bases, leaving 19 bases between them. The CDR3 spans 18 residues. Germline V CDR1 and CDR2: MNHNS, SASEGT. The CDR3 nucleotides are TGTGCCAGCAGTGAAGAGCCTCCGGTAGGACTACTCACAGATACGCAGTATTTT. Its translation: CASSEEPPVGLLTDTQYF.

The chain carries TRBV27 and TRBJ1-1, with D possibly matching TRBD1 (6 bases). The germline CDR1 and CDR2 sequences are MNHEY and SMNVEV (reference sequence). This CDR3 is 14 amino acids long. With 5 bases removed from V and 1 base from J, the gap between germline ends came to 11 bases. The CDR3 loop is CASSTHRENTEAFF. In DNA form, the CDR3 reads TGTGCCAGCAGTACCCACAGGGAGAACACTGAAGCTTTCTTT.

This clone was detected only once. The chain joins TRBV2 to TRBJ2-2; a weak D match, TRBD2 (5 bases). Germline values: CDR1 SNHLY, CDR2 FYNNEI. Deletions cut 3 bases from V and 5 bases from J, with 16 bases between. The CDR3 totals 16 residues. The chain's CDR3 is CASSDLGGSGTGELFF. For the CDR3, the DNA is TGTGCCAGCAGTGATTTAGGTGGGAGTGGAACCGGGGAGCTGTTTTTT.

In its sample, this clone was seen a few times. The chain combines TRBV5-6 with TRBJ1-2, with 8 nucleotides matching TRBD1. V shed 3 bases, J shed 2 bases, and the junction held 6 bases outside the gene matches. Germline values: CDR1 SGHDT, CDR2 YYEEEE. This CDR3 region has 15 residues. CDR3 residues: CASSSARQGNYGYTF. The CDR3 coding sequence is TGTGCCAGCAGCTCCGCCAGACAGGGGAACTATGGCTACACCTTC.

CDR3 region: CASSFRTGDYEQYF. CDR3 bases: TGTGCCAGCAGTTTCAGGACCGGGGACTACGAGCAGTACTTC. The chain recombines TRBV6-2 or TRBV6-3 with TRBJ2-7; a possible D gene is TRBD2 (5 bases). Deletions cut 4 bases from V and 3 bases from J, with 13 bases between. This CDR3 has 14 amino acids. Germline loops: CDR1 MNHEY, CDR2 SVGEGT.

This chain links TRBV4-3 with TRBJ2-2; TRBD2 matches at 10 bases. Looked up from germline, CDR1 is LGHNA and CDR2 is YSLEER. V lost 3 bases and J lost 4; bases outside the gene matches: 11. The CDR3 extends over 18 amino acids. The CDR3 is CASSQGTSGIGSTGELFF. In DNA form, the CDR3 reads TGCGCCAGCAGCCAGGGTACTAGCGGGATAGGGAGCACCGGGGAGCTGTTTTTT.